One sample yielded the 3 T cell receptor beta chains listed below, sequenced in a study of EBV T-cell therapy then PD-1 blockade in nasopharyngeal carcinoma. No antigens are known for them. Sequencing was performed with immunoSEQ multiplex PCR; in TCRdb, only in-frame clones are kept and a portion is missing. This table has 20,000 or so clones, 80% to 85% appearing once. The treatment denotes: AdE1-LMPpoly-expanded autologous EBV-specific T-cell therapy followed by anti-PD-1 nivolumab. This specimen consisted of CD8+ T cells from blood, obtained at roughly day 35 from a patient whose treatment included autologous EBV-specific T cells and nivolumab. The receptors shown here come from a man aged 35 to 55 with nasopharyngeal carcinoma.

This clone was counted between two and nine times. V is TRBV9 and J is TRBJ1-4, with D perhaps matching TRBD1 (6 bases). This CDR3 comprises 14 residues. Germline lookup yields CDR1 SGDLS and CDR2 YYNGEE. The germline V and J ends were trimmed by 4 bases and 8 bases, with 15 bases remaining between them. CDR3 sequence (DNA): TGTGCCAGCAGCTTCACAGGGATGAAGGAAAAACTGTTTTTT. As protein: CASSFTGMKEKLFF.

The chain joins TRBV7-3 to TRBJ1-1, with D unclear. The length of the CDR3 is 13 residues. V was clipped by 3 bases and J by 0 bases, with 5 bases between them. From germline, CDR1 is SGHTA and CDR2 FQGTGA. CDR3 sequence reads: CASSFSLNTEAFF. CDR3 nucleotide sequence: TGTGCCAGCAGCTTCTCCTTGAACACTGAAGCTTTCTTT.

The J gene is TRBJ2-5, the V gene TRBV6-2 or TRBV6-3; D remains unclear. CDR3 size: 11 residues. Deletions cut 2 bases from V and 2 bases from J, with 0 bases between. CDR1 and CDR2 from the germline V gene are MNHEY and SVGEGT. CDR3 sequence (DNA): TGTGCCAGCAGTTACCAAGAGACCCAGTACTTC. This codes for CASSYQETQYF.